This T cell receptor beta chain was captured by sequencing in a study of graft-versus-host responses after intestinal transplantation (dated by TCRdb to the early 2020s). About the study as a whole: The transplants that recipients got were multivisceral, liver-intestinal, or isolated intestinal. Instead of going to the commercial service, samples from a few later patients were sequenced in-house on an Illumina MiSeq and processed with MiXCR. Every recipient was given anti-thymocyte globulin induction, then maintenance tacrolimus and steroids for 3 to 4 years. A peak of at least 4% donor T cells among recipient peripheral blood mononuclear cells was the definition used for donor T cell macrochimerism. A cohort of about two dozen intestinal transplant recipients, including one retransplant, was enrolled, and a few patients lacking pretransplant specimens were excluded. After intestinal transplantation, graft-versus-host and host-versus-graft alloreactive T cell clones in the graft, circulation and bone marrow were tracked using bulk TCR-beta CDR3 sequencing. Alloreactive clones were identified by sequencing pre-transplant mixed lymphocyte reaction products and comparing them with unstimulated pre-transplant donor and recipient T cells.

Results and caveats for the whole study, not just this receptor: High GvH to HvG T cell clonal ratios were observed in the allografts of patients with donor T cell macrochimerism. Peak levels of circulating GvH clones were associated with declines in HvG clones early after transplant. Conclusions were limited by the relatively low number and heterogeneity of intestinal transplant patients. GvH clones turned up in recipient bone marrow, with some appearing earlier in ileal mucosa or blood, a pattern consistent with an intestinal mucosal origin.

Receptors were amplified or captured by the immunoSEQ multiplex PCR assay. For most patients, genomic DNA was isolated with the Qiagen DNeasy Blood and Tissue Kit and sent frozen to Adaptive Biotechnologies for TCR sequencing. For most patients, high-throughput TCR-beta CDR3 sequencing of genomic DNA was performed by Adaptive Biotechnologies. As for the original processing: Adaptive's ImmunoSEQ software was the source of the TCR sequencing data for over 15 patients, while a few other patients were processed with MiXCR and VDJtools. To correct CD4 versus CD8 sorting errors, any sequence found in both subsets at a frequency ratio below 5:1 was removed. CDR3 nucleotide sequences shared by donor and recipient were removed because the origin of these sequences could not be assigned. To be classed as alloreactive, a clone needed at least 2-fold expansion over unstimulated cells and a minimum CFSE-low frequency of 0.002% (template counts) or 0.001% (read counts). A clone was considered mappable if detected in the sequenced pre-transplant spleen, lymph node, or MLR CFSE-low populations of the donor or recipient. Cumulative frequency of alloreactive clones was calculated as a percentage of all sequences weighted by copy number. The immuneACCESS repertoire file appears here via TCRdb, limited to in-frame rearrangements. These files lack a portion of the clones; in checked studies, under half of the deficit traces to unresolved V genes, and the cause of the others is not known. V, J and clone size are taken as reported in that table, and D and trimming were inferred from the DNA itself. The sample records 96,000 or so clones, about 90% of which are singletons. The leading ten clones occupy around 0.18% of the sample.

V sheds 6 bases and J sheds 3 bases, leaving 19 bases between their ends. The germline V gene specifies SGHDT as CDR1 and YYEEEE as CDR2. The cysteine opens and the phenylalanine closes a CDR3 of 15 amino acids. Left in the record is the CDR3 DNA by itself, 45 bases read in frame from the first base. Of note for this clone: The specificity of this receptor is unknown. No much larger clone exists at a distance of one base, and base qualities are not known.

The time point label on this specimen signifies: cells obtained before transplantation from donor or recipient. CD3+CD4+ and CD3+CD8+ populations were FACS-sorted from unstimulated pre-transplant donor and recipient cells taken from spleen or lymph nodes. The source was unstimulated CD4+ T cells sorted from spleen or lymph node cells, collected before intestinal transplant. The rearranged chain carries TRBV5-6 and TRBJ2-7, and the D gene may be TRBD2, 5 bases matching. This receptor was obtained from a human donor who received an intestinal transplant. The sequenced DNA is TGTGCCAGCACCGCGTCCAGCGGAGGACGCTACGAGCAGTACTTC. Its translation is CASTASSGGRYEQYF.